This T cell receptor beta chain was observed in a study of T cells in Graves' hyperthyroidism and ophthalmopathy. The CDR3 regions of TCR beta were amplified from RNA transcripts. HTBI primers were the set used in a first-round RT-PCR of the TCR CDR3. TCRdb called the multiplex PCR reads again in MiXCR, with one record for every CDR3 protein. This table has a few hundred thousand distinct CDR3 sequences, about an eighth appearing once. V was pared by 4 bases and J by 5 bases, with 18 bases between. Looked up from germline, CDR1 is KGHDR and CDR2 is SFDVKD. The CDR3 spans 16 residues. This clonotype was detected many times.

The material sequenced was blood. The chain recombines TRBV24-1 with TRBJ2-3; the D is unclear. This sequence was found in a woman aged 35 to 49 with Graves' ophthalmopathy. As DNA, the CDR3 is TGTGCCACCAGTGAACACTCCTCGATGGAATTAGATACGCAGTATTTT. As protein: CATSEHSSMELDTQYF.